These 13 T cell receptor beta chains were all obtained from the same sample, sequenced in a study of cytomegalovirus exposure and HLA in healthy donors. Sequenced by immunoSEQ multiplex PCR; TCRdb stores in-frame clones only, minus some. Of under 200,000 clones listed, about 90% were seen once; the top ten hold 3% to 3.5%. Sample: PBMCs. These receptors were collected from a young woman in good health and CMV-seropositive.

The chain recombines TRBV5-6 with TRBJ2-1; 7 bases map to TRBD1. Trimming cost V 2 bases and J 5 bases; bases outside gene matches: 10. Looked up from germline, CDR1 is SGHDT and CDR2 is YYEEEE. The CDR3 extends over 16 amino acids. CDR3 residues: CASSFPGQILDNEQFF. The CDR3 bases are TGTGCCAGCAGCTTTCCGGGACAGATCCTTGACAATGAGCAGTTCTTC.

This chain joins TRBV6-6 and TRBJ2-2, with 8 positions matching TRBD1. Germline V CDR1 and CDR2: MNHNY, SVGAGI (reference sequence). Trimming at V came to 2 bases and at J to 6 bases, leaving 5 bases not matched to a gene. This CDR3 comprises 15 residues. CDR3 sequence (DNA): TGTGCCAGCAGTTACGCAGGGGGCGCCCCCGGGGAGCTGTTTTTT. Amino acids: CASSYAGGAPGELFF.

CDR3 in amino acids: CASGMGGSNYGYTF. CDR3 DNA sequence: TGTGCCAGCGGTATGGGGGGGTCCAACTATGGCTACACCTTC. The chain is built from TRBV28 and TRBJ1-2; TRBD1 might be the D (5 bases). In germline, CDR1 is MDHEN, CDR2 SYDVKM. This CDR3 comprises 14 residues. V lost 8 bases and J 2 bases, leaving 15 bases between the germline ends.

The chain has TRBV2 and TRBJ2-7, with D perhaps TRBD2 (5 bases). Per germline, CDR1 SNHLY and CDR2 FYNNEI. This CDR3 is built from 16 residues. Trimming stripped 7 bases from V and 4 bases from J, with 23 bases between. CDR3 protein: CASKERWGGYRYEQYF. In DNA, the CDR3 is TGTGCCAGCAAGGAGCGGTGGGGTGGCTACCGATACGAGCAGTACTTC.

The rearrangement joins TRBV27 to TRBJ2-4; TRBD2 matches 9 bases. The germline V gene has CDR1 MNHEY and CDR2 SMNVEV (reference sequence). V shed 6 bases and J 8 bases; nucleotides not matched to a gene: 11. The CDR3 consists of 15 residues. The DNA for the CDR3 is TGTGCCAGCAGCCCCCTCGCGGGAGGGTTAGACATTCAGTACTTC. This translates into CASSPLAGGLDIQYF.

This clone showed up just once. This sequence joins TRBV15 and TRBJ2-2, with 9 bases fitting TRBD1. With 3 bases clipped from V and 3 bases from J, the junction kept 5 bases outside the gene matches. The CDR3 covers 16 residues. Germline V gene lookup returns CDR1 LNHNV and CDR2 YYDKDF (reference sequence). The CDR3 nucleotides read TGTGCCACCAGCAGGGGACAGGGCCTTTACACCGGGGAGCTGTTTTTT. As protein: CATSRGQGLYTGELFF.

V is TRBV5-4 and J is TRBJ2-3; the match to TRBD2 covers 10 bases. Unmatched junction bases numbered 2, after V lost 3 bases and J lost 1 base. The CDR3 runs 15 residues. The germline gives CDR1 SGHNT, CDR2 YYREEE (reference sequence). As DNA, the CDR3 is TGTGCCAGCAGCTATAGCGGGGGGCGCACAGATACGCAGTATTTT. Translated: CASSYSGGRTDTQYF.

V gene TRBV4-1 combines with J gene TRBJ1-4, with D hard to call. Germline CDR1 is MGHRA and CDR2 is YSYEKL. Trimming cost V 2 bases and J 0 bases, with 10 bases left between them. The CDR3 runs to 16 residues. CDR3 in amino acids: CASSQFRGTTNEKLFF. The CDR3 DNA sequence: TGCGCCAGCAGCCAATTTCGAGGGACAACTAATGAAAAACTGTTTTTT.

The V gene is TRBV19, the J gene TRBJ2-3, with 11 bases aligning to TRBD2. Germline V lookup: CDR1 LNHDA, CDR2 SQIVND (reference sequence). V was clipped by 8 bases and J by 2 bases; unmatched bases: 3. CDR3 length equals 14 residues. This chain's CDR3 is CASGTSGNTDTQYF. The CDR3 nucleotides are TGTGCCAGTGGGACTAGCGGAAACACAGATACGCAGTATTTT. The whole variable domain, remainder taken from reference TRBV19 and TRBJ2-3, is DGGITQSPKYLFRKEGQNVTLSCEQNLNHDAMYWYRQDPGQGLRLIYYSQIVNDFQKGDIAEGYSVSREKKESFPLTVTSAQKNPTAFYLCASGTSGNTDTQYFGPGTRLTVL.

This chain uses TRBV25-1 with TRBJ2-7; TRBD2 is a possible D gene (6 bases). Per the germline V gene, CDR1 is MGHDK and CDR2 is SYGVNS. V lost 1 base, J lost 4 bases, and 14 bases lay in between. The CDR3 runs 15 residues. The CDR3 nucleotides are TGTGCCAGCAGTGAATTGGAGGGGATGGAGTACGAGCAGTACTTC. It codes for CASSELEGMEYEQYF.

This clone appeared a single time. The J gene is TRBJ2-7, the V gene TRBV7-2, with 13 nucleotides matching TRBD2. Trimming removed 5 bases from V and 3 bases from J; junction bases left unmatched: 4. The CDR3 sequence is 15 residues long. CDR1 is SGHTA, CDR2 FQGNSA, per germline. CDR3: CASSHGTSGIYEQYF. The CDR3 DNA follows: TGTGCCAGCAGCCACGGGACTAGCGGGATCTACGAGCAGTACTTC.

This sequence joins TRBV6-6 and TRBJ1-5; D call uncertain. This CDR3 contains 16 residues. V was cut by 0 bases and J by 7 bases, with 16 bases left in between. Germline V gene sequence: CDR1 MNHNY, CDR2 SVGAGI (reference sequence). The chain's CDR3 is CASSYSVDGAGQPQHF. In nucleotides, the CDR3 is TGTGCCAGCAGTTACTCAGTCGACGGAGCGGGCCAGCCCCAGCATTTT.

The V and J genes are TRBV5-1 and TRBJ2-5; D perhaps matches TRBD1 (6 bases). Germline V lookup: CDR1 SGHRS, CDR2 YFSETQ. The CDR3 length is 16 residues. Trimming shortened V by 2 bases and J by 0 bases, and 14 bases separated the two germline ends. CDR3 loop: CASSFGGGRYQETQYF. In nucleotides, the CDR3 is TGCGCCAGCAGCTTCGGTGGGGGCCGGTACCAAGAGACCCAGTACTTC.